This TCR beta chain was found in a study of shared clonotypes between healthy human individuals. The length of the CDR3 is 14 residues. With V trimmed by 4 bases and J by 11 bases, 9 bases remained unmatched. Germline-derived CDR1 and CDR2 are MDHEN and SYDVKM. Each subset's genomic DNA was shared equally among a number of immunoSEQ plates. Libraries were prepared by immunoSEQ multiplex PCR; TCRdb keeps only in-frame clonotypes and omits some of them. The table lists over a million clones, 98% of them singletons. Whole-study results and caveats: Non-shared clonotypes showed lower generation probabilities than clonotypes common to all four donors. Generally, naive subsets came out with larger estimated richness than memory subsets.

With regard to this clone: Its target is unknown.

The V call is TRBV28, the J call TRBJ2-1; 9 bases are a match to TRBD2. This clonotype originated in a man under 40 in good health. Input material: naive CD4+ T cells sorted from blood. Subset indicated: CD45RA+ positively selected. For the CDR3, the DNA is TGTGCCAGCAGTTCCTCAGGCGGGGGGGACCAGCAGTTCTTC. Amino acids: CASSSSGGGDQQFF.